A selection of T cell receptor beta chains follows, all from one sample in a study of OX40 agonist ivuxolimab in advanced cancers. Here immunoSEQ multiplex PCR was the method, and the copy in TCRdb shows in-frame clones only, minus some. The table lists about 72,000 clones, roughly nine tenths of them singletons. Material: CD4+ or CD8+ T cells sorted from blood, obtained in a trial of the OX40 agonist ivuxolimab. These receptors all come from an adult with an advanced solid tumor such as melanoma, head and neck, liver or kidney cancer. The CDR3 runs from the conserved cysteine through the conserved F or W. The order of the fields is CDR3 DNA, CDR3 protein, D gene, J gene, clone size, V gene. D genes are given only for firm matches. The size entry is marked missing in some rows and otherwise reads once, few, many or a size class.

CDR3nt: TGTGCCAGCGCCTACGAAGGGGGCAGCGGGTACGAGCAGTACTTC
CDR3aa: CASAYEGGSGYEQYF
d_gene: -
j_gene: TRBJ2-7
abundance: -
v_gene: TRBV2

CDR3nt: TGTGCCAGCTCACCACTCCGGGACAGACTAGCCAAAAACATTCAGTACTTC
CDR3aa: CASSPLRDRLAKNIQYF
d_gene: TRBD1
j_gene: TRBJ2-4
abundance: -
v_gene: TRBV18

CDR3nt: TGCAGCGTTGAAGACGACGGGACAAGCTACGAGCAGTACTTC
CDR3aa: CSVEDDGTSYEQYF
d_gene: -
j_gene: TRBJ2-7
abundance: -
v_gene: TRBV29-1

CDR3nt: TGTGCCAGCAGCTTAAACGCGGGGGCCCGCTCCTACAATGAGCAGTTCTTC
CDR3aa: CASSLNAGARSYNEQFF
d_gene: -
j_gene: TRBJ2-1
abundance: -
v_gene: TRBV7-3

CDR3nt: TGCGCCAGCAGTGAGGCGACAGGGTTGATAGGCTACACCTTC
CDR3aa: CASSEATGLIGYTF
d_gene: TRBD1
j_gene: TRBJ1-2
abundance: few
v_gene: TRBV10-2

CDR3nt: TGTGCCAGCAGTCTAGCGGACAGGGGATATTCACCCCTCCACTTT
CDR3aa: CASSLADRGYSPLHF
d_gene: TRBD1
j_gene: TRBJ1-6
abundance: once
v_gene: TRBV6-5

CDR3nt: TGTGCCAGCGGGGAGTCCCAGGGGGCTGTCGGCTACACCTTC
CDR3aa: CASGESQGAVGYTF
d_gene: TRBD1
j_gene: TRBJ1-2
abundance: -
v_gene: TRBV2

CDR3nt: TGTGCTAGCAGCTTAGCACTAGCGGGGGGGGAGACCCAGTACTTC
CDR3aa: CASSLALAGGETQYF
d_gene: TRBD2
j_gene: TRBJ2-5
abundance: -
v_gene: TRBV7-7

CDR3nt: TGTGCCAGCAGCTCCCGGGACAGGGCCCTTGGCTACACCTTC
CDR3aa: CASSSRDRALGYTF
d_gene: TRBD1
j_gene: TRBJ1-2
abundance: -
v_gene: TRBV5-6

CDR3nt: TGTGCCAGTAGTATAGCGTCGATTCCCCCCCAAGAGACCCAGTACTTC
CDR3aa: CASSIASIPPQETQYF
d_gene: -
j_gene: TRBJ2-5
abundance: -
v_gene: TRBV19

CDR3nt: TGTGCCAGCAGCTTATGGACTAGCGGGACCCAAGAGACCCAGTACTTC
CDR3aa: CASSLWTSGTQETQYF
d_gene: TRBD2
j_gene: TRBJ2-5
abundance: -
v_gene: TRBV9